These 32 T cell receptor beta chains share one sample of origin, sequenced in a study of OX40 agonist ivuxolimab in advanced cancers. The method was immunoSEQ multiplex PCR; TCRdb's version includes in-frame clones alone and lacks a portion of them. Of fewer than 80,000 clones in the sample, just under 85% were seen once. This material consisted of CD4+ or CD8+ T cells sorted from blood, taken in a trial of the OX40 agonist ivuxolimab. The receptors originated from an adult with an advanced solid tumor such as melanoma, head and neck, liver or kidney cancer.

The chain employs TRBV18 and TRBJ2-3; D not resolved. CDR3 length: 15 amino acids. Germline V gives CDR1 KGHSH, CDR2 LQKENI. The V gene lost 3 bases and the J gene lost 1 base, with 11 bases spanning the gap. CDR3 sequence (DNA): TGTGCCAGCTCACCCAAAGGGATTGGCACAGATACGCAGTATTTT. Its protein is CASSPKGIGTDTQYF. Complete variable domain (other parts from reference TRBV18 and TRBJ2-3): NAGVMQNPRHLVRRRGQEARLRCSPMKGHSHVYWYRQLPEEGLKFMVYLQKENIIDESGMPKERFSAEFPKEGPSILRIQQVVRGDSAAYFCASSPKGIGTDTQYFGPGTRLTVL.

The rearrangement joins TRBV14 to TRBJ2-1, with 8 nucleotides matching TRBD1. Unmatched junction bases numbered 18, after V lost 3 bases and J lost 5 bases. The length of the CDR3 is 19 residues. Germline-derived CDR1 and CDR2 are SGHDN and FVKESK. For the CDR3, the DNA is TGTGCCAGCAGCCAGGGTGCGTGGCGGGCAGGGGGCATCCACAATGAGCAGTTCTTC. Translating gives CASSQGAWRAGGIHNEQFF.

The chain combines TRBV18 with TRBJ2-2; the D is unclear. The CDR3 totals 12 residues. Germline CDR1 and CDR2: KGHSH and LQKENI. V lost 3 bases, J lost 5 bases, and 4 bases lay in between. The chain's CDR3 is CASSPATGELFF. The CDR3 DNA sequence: TGTGCCAGCTCACCCGCGACCGGGGAGCTGTTTTTT.

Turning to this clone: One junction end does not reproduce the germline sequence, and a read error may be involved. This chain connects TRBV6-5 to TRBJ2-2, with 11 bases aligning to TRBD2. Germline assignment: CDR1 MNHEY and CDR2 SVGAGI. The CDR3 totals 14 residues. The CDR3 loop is CASSTSGSTRELFF. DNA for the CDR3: TGTGCCAGCAGCACTAGCGGGAGCACCCGGGAGCTGTTTTTT.

The CDR3 spells CASSLDAGGFYEQYF. Here the CDR3 DNA reads TGCGCCAGCAGCTTGGATGCCGGGGGCTTCTACGAGCAGTACTTC. This chain connects TRBV5-1 to TRBJ2-7; D may be TRBD1 or TRBD2 (6 bases each). Trimming took off 0 bases at V and 3 bases at J, with 13 bases between the two ends. There are 15 residues in the CDR3. Germline CDR1 SGHRS, CDR2 YFSETQ.

The CDR3 loop reads CASSQDMGTGMGGYTF. CDR3 in DNA: TGCGCCAGCAGCCAAGATATGGGGACAGGGATGGGTGGCTACACCTTC. V usage is TRBV4-3 and J usage is TRBJ1-2; 9 positions match TRBD1. Unmatched junction bases numbered 9, after V lost 0 bases and J lost 7 bases. The CDR3 consists of 16 residues. Germline V gene sequence: CDR1 LGHNA, CDR2 YSLEER.

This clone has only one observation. The CDR3 DNA reads TGTGCCAGCAGCTTAGCCAGGGTAGGCGAGCAGTACTTC. Translating gives CASSLARVGEQYF. V is TRBV7-6 and J is TRBJ2-7, with a tentative D call TRBD1 (5 bases). In germline, CDR1 is SGHVS, CDR2 FNYEAQ. The CDR3 consists of 13 residues. V lost 0 bases to trimming and J lost 6 bases, with 9 bases between them.

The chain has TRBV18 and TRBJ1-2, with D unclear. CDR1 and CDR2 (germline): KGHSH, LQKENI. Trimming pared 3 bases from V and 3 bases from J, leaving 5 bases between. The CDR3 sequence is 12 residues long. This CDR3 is CASSPTHYGYTF. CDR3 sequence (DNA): TGTGCCAGCTCACCCACGCACTATGGCTACACCTTC.

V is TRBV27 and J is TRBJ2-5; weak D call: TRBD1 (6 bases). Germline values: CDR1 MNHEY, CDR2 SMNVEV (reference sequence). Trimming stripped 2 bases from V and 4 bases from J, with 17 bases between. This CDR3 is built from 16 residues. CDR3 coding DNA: TGTGCCAGCAGTTTAAAACCCACAGGGTACGGAGAGACCCAGTACTTC. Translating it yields CASSLKPTGYGETQYF.

The CDR3 nucleotides read TGTGCCAGCAGCGTCGGGGACAATCCCTACGAGCAGTACTTC. This codes for CASSVGDNPYEQYF. The rearrangement links TRBV28 to TRBJ2-7, with D perhaps TRBD1 (6 bases). The CDR3 has 14 amino acids. Trimming cost V 6 bases and J 2 bases, with 14 bases left between them. The germline gives CDR1 MDHEN, CDR2 SYDVKM.

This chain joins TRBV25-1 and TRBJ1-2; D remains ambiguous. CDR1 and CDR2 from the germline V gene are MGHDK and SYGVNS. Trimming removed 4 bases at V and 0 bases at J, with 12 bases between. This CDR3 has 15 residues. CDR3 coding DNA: TGTGCCAGCAGTGCCAGCAGGTCATCTAACTATGGCTACACCTTC. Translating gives CASSASRSSNYGYTF.

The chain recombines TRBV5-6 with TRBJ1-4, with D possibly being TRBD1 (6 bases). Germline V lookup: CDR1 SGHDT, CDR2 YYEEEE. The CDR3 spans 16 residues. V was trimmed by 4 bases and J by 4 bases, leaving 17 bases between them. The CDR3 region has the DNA TGTGCCAGCAGCAGAGTCGTTACAGGGTATAATGAAAAACTGTTTTTT. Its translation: CASSRVVTGYNEKLFF.

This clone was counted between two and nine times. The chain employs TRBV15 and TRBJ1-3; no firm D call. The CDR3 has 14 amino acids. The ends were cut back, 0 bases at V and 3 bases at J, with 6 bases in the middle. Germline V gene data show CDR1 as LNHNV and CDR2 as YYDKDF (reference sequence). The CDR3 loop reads CATSRDLSGNTIYF. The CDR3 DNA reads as TGTGCCACCAGCAGAGATTTGAGTGGAAACACCATATATTTT. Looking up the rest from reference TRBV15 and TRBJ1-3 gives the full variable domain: DAMVIQNPRYQVTQFGKPVTLSCSQTLNHNVMYWYQQKSSQAPKLLFHYYDKDFNNEADTPDNFQSRRPNTSFCFLDIRSPGLGDTAMYLCATSRDLSGNTIYFGEGSWLTVV.

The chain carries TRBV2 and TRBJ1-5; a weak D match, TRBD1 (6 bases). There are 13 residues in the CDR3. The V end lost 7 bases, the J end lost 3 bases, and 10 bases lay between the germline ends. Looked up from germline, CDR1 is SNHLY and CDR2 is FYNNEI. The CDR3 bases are TGTGCCAGCAAGGACAGTTACAATCAGCCCCAGCATTTT. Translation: CASKDSYNQPQHF.

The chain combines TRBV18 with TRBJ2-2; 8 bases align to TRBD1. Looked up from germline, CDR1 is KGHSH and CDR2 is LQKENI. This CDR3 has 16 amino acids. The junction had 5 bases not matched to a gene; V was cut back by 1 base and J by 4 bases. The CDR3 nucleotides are TGTGCCAGCTCACCACTAGGACAGGGAACCACCGGGGAGCTGTTTTTT. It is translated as CASSPLGQGTTGELFF. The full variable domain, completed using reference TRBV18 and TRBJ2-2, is NAGVMQNPRHLVRRRGQEARLRCSPMKGHSHVYWYRQLPEEGLKFMVYLQKENIIDESGMPKERFSAEFPKEGPSILRIQQVVRGDSAAYFCASSPLGQGTTGELFFGEGSRLTVL.

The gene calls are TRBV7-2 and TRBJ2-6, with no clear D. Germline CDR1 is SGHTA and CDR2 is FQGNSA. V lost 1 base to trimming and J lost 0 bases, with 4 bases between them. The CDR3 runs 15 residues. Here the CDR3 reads CASSLEYSGANVLTF. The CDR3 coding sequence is TGTGCCAGCAGCTTAGAGTACTCTGGGGCCAACGTCCTGACTTTC.

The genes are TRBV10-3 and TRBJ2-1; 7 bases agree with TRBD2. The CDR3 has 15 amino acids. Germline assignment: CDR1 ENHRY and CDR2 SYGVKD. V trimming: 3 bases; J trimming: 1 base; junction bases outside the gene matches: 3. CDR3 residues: CAISDPGLSYNEQFF. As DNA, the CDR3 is TGTGCCATCAGTGACCCGGGACTATCCTACAATGAGCAGTTCTTC.

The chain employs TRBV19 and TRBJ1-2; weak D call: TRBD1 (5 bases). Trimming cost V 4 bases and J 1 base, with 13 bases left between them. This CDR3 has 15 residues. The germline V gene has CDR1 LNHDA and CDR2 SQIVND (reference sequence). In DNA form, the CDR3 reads TGTGCCAGTAGTAGAAGAACAGGAGATAACTATGGCTACACCTTC. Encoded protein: CASSRRTGDNYGYTF.

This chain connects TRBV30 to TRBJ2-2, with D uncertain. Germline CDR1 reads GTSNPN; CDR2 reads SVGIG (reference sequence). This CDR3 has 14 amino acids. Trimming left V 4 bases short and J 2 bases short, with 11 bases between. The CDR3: CAWTGSLNTGELFF. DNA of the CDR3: TGTGCCTGGACCGGGTCTCTAAACACCGGGGAGCTGTTTTTT.

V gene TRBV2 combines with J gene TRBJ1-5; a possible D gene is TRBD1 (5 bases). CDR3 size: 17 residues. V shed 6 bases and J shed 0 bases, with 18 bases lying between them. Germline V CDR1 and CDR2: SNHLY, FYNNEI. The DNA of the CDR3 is TGTGCCAGCAGAAACGATTATCGCGGGGCTAGCAATCAGCCCCAGCATTTT. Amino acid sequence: CASRNDYRGASNQPQHF.

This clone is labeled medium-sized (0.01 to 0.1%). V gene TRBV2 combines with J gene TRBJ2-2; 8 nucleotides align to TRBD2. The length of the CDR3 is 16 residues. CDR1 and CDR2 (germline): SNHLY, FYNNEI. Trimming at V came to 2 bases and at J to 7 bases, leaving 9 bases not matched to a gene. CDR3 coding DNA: TGTGCCAGCAGTGAACAATCGGGAGGGCAAGGCGGGGAGCTGTTTTTT. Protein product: CASSEQSGGQGGELFF.

CDR3 residues: CASSVRTAGTNEQFF. The CDR3, as DNA: TGTGCCAGCAGCGTTCGGACAGCCGGGACCAATGAGCAGTTCTTC. J is TRBJ2-1 and V is TRBV9; weak D call: TRBD1 (6 bases). The V end lost 2 bases, the J end lost 6 bases, and 15 bases lay between the germline ends. Looked up from germline, CDR1 is SGDLS and CDR2 is YYNGEE. The CDR3 length is 15 residues.

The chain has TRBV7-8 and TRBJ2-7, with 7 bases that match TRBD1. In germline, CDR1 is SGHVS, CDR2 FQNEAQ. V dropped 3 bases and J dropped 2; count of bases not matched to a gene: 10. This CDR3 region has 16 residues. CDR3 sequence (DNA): TGTGCCAGCAGCTTGCAGACAGGGTATTGGGCCTACGAGCAGTACTTC. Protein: CASSLQTGYWAYEQYF.

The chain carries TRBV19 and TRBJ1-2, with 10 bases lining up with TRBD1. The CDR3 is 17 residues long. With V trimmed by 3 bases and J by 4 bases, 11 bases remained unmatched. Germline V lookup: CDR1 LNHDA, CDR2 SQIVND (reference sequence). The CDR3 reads CASSMNRDRGPPYGYTF. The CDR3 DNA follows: TGTGCCAGTAGTATGAACCGGGACAGGGGCCCCCCCTATGGCTACACCTTC.

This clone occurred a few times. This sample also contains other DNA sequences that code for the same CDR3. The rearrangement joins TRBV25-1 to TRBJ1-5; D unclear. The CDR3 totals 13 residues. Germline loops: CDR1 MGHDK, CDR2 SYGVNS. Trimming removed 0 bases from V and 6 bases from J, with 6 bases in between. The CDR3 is CASSEYFGQPQHF. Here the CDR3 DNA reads TGTGCCAGCAGTGAATATTTCGGTCAGCCCCAGCATTTT.

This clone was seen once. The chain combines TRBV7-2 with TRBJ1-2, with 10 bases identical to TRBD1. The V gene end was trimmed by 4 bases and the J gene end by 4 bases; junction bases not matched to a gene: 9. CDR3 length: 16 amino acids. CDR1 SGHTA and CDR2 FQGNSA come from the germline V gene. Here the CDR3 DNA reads TGTGCCAGCAGCTCGCGTTTCGGACAGGGGGTCTATGGCTACACCTTC. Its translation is CASSSRFGQGVYGYTF.

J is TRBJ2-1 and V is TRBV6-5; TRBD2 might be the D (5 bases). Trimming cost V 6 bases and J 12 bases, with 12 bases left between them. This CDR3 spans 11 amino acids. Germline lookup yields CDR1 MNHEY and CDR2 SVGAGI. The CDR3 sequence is CASSAGIGQFF. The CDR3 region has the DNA TGTGCCAGCAGCGCCGGGATCGGGCAGTTCTTC.

CDR3 protein: CASSLVGGPFSNTEAFF. The CDR3 DNA reads TGTGCCAGCAGCTTAGTCGGGGGACCCTTTTCGAACACTGAAGCTTTCTTT. The V and J genes are TRBV7-9 and TRBJ1-1, with D perhaps TRBD1 (5 bases). V was shortened by 1 base and J by 1 base, with 16 bases between the two germline ends. The CDR3 totals 17 residues. Germline V gene lookup returns CDR1 SEHNR and CDR2 FQNEAQ (reference sequence).

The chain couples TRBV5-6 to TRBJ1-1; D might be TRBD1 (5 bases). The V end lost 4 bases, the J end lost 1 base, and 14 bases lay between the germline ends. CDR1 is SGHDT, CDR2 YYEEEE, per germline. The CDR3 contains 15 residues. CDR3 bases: TGTGCCAGCAGCCCCGAGGCCGGGGGGAACACTGAAGCTTTCTTT. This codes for CASSPEAGGNTEAFF.

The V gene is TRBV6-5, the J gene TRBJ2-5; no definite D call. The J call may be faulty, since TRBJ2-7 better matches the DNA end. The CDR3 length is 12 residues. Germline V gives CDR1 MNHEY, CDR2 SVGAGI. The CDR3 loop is CASSDNSYEQYF. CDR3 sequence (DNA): TGTGCCAGCAGTGACAACAGCTACGAGCAGTACTTC.

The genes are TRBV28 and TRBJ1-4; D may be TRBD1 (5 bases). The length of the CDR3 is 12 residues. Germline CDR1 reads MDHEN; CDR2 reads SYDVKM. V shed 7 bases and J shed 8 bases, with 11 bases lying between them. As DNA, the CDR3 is TGTGCCAGCAACTCCGGGGCGGAAAAACTGTTTTTT. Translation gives CASNSGAEKLFF. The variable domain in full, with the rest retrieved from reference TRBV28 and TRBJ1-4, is DVKVTQSSRYLVKRTGEKVFLECVQDMDHENMFWYRQDPGLGLRLIYFSYDVKMKEKGDIPEGYSVSREKKERFSLILESASTNQTSMYLCASNSGAEKLFFGSGTQLSVL.

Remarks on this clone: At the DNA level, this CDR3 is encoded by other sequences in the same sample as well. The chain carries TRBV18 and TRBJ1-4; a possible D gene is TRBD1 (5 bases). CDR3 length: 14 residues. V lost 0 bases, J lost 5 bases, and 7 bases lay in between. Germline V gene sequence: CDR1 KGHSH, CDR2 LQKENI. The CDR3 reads CASSPPGVNEKLFF. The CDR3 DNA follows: TGTGCCAGCTCACCACCGGGGGTGAATGAAAAACTGTTTTTT. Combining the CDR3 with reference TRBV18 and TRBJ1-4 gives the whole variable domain NAGVMQNPRHLVRRRGQEARLRCSPMKGHSHVYWYRQLPEEGLKFMVYLQKENIIDESGMPKERFSAEFPKEGPSILRIQQVVRGDSAAYFCASSPPGVNEKLFFGSGTQLSVL.